This TCR beta chain is from a study of blood T cell repertoires in COVID-19 (dated by TCRdb to 2020 to 2021). Concerning the study at large: Samples covering the acute and convalescent phases of COVID-19 were provided by collaborators in the United States, Italy and Spain. The material from the prospective study consisted of cDNA or gDNA derived from T cells, B-cell-depleted T cells, or PBMCs. Deeply sampled blood TCRbeta repertoires from subjects exposed to, actively infected with, or recovered from COVID-19 were included in the dataset. The repertoires were made available in a free public database intended to serve as a resource for research on the immune response to SARS-CoV-2. Where available, HLA class I and class II types were obtained from metadata supplied by the sample provider rather than from assay-based typing. The samples were drawn from the first 160 participants of the ongoing ImmuneRACE study and from 1,200 or so subjects provided by 6 global collaborators. Sample metadata almost always included a de-identified subject ID, COVID-19 status, age in years and sex.

The paper as a whole reports these results and caveats: Clinical and demographic metadata were provided uncurated, with the amount varying by source and participant.

V is pared back by 5 bases and J by 7 bases, with 11 bases lying between the germline termini. Measured from the cysteine to the phenylalanine, the CDR3 is 12 residues long. Left in the record is the CDR3 DNA by itself, 36 bases read in frame from the first base. For CDR1 and CDR2, the germline V gene lists SGHTA and FQGNSA. On this clone: No cognate antigen has been identified for it. No quality values exist for individual bases; no much larger clone is one base distant.

The collaborating institutions used their own protocols to collect whole blood in K2EDTA tubes. For TCRbeta analysis, collaborator samples were shipped as frozen whole blood, as isolated PBMCs, or as DNA extracted from either sample type. TCRbeta CDR3 regions were amplified from genomic DNA using the immunoSEQ Assay, a bias-controlled multiplex PCR. From the authors' description of their analysis: The number of nucleated cells in each sample was estimated from the amplification of reference gene primers within the assay. To quantify the absolute abundance of each unique TCRbeta CDR3 rearrangement, sequence reads were collapsed and filtered. Productive Simpson clonality was computed per sample as the square root of Simpson's diversity index over productive rearrangements. In TCRdb, the immuneACCESS table is reduced to in-frame sequences with V and J assigned. These tables do not hold every clone; where another copy was compared, an unresolved V gene accounts for under half, and the others remain unexplained. The DNA gave D and trimming, while V, J and clone size come from that table. The sample table holds approximately 220,000 clones, of which 65% to 85% were seen once. The ten largest clones capture less than 2.5% of the sample.

The sequenced sample was peripheral blood. This receptor was obtained from an older woman with acute or convalescent COVID-19. The chain couples TRBV7-2 to TRBJ1-2, and possibly TRBD1, on 6 matching bases. The CDR3 has the sequence CASSPNRVGYTF. The nucleotide sequence reads TGTGCCAGCAGCCCAAACAGGGTTGGCTACACCTTC.